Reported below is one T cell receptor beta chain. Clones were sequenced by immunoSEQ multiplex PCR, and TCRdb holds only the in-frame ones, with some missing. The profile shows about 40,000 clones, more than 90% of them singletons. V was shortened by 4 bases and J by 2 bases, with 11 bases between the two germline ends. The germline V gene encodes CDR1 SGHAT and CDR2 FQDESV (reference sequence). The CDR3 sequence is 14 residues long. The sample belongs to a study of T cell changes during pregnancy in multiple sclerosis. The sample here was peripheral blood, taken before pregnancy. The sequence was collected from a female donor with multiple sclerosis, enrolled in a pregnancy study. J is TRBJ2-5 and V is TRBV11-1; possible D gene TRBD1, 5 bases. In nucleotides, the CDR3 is TGTGCCAGCAGCTCACGACAGTCACAAGAGACCCAGTACTTC. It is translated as CASSSRQSQETQYF. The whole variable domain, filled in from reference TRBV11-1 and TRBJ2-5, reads EAEVAQSPRYKITEKSQAVAFWCDPISGHATLYWYRQILGQGPELLVQFQDESVVDDSQLPKDRFSAERLKGVDSTLKIQPAELGDSAMYLCASSSRQSQETQYFGPGTRLLVL.